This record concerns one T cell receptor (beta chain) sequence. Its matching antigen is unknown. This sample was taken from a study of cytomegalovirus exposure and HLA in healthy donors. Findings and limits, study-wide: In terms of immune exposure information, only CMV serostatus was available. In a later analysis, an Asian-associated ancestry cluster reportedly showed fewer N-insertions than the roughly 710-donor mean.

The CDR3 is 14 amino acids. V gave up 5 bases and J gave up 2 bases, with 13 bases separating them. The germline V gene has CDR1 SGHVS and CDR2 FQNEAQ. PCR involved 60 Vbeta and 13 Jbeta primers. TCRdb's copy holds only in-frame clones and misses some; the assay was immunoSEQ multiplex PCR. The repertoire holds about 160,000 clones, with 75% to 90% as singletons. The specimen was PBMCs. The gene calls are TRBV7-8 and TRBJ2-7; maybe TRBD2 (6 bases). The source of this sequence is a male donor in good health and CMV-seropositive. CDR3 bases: TGTGCCAGCAGCCGCCGGGACTTACCCTACGAGCAGTACTTC. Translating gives CASSRRDLPYEQYF.